The source of this TCR beta chain is a study of regulatory T cells in long-lasting Graves disease. At least ten counts were recorded for this clonotype. As for time point: persistent/refractory GD, antithyroid drugs over 5 years with positive TRAb. Preparation of the TCR library used RNA extracted from PBMCs. Investigators prepared the TCR beta libraries by applying iRepertoire HTBI primers and Arm-PCR of CDR3 regions. MiXCR, applied by TCRdb to the multiplex PCR reads, yields one record per CDR3 protein. The repertoire holds some 330,000 distinct CDR3 sequences, with approximately 23% as singletons. The sequence derives from a woman aged 40 to 50 with Graves disease. The source material was peripheral blood mononuclear cells (PBMCs), sampled when the disease was refractory, from a patient treated with antithyroid drugs.

CDR3 residues: CASSSRGPDGYGYTF. The CDR3 DNA follows: TGTGCCAGCAGTTCGAGAGGTCCCGATGGCTATGGCTACACCTTC. V is TRBV28 and J is TRBJ1-2; no definite D call. The germline V and J ends were trimmed by 4 bases and 4 bases, with 16 bases remaining between them. CDR3 length equals 15 residues. The germline CDR1 and CDR2 sequences are MDHEN and SYDVKM.